Sequencing of this TCR beta chain was carried out in a study of shared clonotypes between healthy human individuals. Positive CCR7 selection of CD45RO-negative cells yielded the naive CD8 cells, and terminally differentiated effector memory CD45RA+ cells were excluded. Study-level results: For naive CD4 cells, roughly 5% of clonotypes were shared across a handful of donors. The study's rarefaction showed incomplete sorted-subset sequencing despite large depth. It was the few donors that limited the genetic and exposure-history diversity represented.

V shed 2 bases and J shed 8 bases, with 15 bases lying between them. The CDR3 has 14 amino acids. CDR1 SGHAT and CDR2 FQNNGV come from the germline V gene. The run depth of the assay was deep. Clones were read by immunoSEQ multiplex PCR, and TCRdb kept only the in-frame ones, dropping some. This sample has millions of clones, with about 95% found just once. On this clone itself: Its antigen is as yet unknown.

The sequencing input was naive CD8+ T cells sorted from blood. The chain is built from TRBV11-2 and TRBJ1-1, with D hard to call. This sequence was found in a man aged 18 to 30 in good health. CDR3 sequence (DNA): TGTGCCAGCAGCTTACCCCCGGGCCACCAAGAAGCTTTCTTT. As protein: CASSLPPGHQEAFF.